The subject of this entry is one TCR beta chain. A junction end diverges from the germline sequence, so it may reflect a read error. The data belong to a study of early T cells in non-severe SARS-CoV-2 infection. In the study overall: The sequenced material was bulk RNA from unsorted whole blood, and its chains were unpaired.

Per the germline V gene, CDR1 is SGHTA and CDR2 is FQGNSA. The CDR3 contains 15 residues. In the library, individual cDNA molecules carried attached unique molecular identifiers. TCRdb called the 5' RACE reads again in MiXCR, with one record for every CDR3 protein. Seen here are tens of thousands of distinct CDR3 sequences, over 4% observed once, and the top ten hold roughly 5%. The sequenced material came from whole blood. The genes are TRBV7-2 and TRBJ2-3; D remains unclear. This receptor was identified in an adult who was a healthcare worker with PCR-confirmed SARS-CoV-2 infection or an uninfected control (not recorded which). Here the CDR3 reads CASSLGTPRTDTQYF. CDR3 sequence (DNA): TGTGCCAGCAGCTTAGGGACCCCACGCACGGATACGCAGTATTTT.